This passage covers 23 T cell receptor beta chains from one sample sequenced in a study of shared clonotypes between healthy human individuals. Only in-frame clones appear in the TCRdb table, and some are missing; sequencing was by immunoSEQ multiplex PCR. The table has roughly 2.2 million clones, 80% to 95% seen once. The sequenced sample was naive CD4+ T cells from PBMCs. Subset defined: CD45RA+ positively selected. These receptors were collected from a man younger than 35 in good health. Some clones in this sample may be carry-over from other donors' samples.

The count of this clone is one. The CDR3 loop reads CASSFILAGGLTYEQYF. The CDR3 DNA reads TGTGCCAGCAGTTTCATTCTAGCGGGAGGGCTGACCTACGAGCAGTACTTC. V is TRBV28 and J is TRBJ2-7; 12 nucleotides line up with TRBD2. The ends lost 3 bases at V and 2 bases at J; junction bases unmatched: 8. This CDR3 comprises 17 residues. Per germline, CDR1 MDHEN and CDR2 SYDVKM.

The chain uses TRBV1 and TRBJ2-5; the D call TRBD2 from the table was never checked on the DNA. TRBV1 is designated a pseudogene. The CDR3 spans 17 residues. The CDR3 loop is CTSSQGRDGDVEETQYF. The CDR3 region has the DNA TGCACCAGCAGCCAAGGGCGGGATGGGGATGTGGAGGAGACCCAGTACTTC.

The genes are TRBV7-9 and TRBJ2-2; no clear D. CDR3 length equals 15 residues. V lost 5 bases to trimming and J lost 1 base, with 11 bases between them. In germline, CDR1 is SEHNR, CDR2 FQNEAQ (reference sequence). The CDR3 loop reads CASSQPTRNTGELFF. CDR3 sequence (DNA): TGTGCCAGCAGCCAACCAACAAGGAACACCGGGGAGCTGTTTTTT. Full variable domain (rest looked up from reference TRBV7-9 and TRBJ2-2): DTGVSQNPRHKITKRGQNVTFRCDPISEHNRLYWYRQTLGQGPEFLTYFQNEAQLEKSRLLSDRFSAERPKGSFSTLEIQRTEQGDSAMYLCASSQPTRNTGELFFGEGSRLTVL.

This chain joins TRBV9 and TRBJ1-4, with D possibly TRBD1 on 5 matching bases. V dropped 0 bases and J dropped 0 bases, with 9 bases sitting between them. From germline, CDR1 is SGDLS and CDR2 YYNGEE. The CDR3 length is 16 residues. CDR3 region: CASSVGQSSTNEKLFF. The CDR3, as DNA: TGTGCCAGCAGCGTAGGACAGAGCTCAACTAATGAAAAACTGTTTTTT. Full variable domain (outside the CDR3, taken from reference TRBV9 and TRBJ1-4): DSGVTQTPKHLITATGQRVTLRCSPRSGDLSVYWYQQSLDQGLQFLIQYYNGEERAKGNILERFSAQQFPDLHSELNLSSLELGDSALYFCASSVGQSSTNEKLFFGSGTQLSVL.

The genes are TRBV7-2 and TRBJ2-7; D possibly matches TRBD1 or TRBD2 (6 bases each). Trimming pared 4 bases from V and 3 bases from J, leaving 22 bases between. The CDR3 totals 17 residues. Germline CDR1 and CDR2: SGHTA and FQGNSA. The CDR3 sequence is CASSSAKGVRGLYEQYF. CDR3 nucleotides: TGTGCCAGCAGCTCGGCGAAAGGGGTCAGGGGACTCTACGAGCAGTACTTC.

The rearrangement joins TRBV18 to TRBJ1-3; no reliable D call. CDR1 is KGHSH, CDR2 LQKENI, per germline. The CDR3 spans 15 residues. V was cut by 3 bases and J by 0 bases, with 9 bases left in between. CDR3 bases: TGTGCCAGCTCACCGTTAGGGCACTCTGGAAACACCATATATTTT. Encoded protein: CASSPLGHSGNTIYF.

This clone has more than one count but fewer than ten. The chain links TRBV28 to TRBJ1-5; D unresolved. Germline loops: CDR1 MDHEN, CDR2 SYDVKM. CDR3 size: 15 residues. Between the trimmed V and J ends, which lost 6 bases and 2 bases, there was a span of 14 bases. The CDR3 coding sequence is TGTGCCAGCAGCCTGATGAAGCGTGGCAATCAGCCCCAGCATTTT. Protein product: CASSLMKRGNQPQHF.

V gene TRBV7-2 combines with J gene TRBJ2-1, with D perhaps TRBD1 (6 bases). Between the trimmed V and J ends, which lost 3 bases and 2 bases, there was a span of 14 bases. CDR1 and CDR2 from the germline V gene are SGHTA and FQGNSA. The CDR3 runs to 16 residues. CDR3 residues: CASSFTVRGPYNEQFF. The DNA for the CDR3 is TGTGCCAGCAGCTTTACAGTCAGGGGACCCTACAATGAGCAGTTCTTC.

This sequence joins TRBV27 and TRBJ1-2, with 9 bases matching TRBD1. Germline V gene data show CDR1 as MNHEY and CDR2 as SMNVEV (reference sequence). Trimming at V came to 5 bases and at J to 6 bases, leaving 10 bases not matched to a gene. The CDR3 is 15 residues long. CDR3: CASSPIVGTGNGYTF. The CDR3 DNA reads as TGTGCCAGCAGTCCGATTGTCGGGACAGGGAATGGCTACACCTTC.

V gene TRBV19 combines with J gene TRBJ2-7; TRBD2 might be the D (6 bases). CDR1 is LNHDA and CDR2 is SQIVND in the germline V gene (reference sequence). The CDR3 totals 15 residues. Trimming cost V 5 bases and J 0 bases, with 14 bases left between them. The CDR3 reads CASSAGTADSYEQYF. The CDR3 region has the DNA TGTGCCAGTAGTGCAGGGACTGCCGACTCCTACGAGCAGTACTTC.

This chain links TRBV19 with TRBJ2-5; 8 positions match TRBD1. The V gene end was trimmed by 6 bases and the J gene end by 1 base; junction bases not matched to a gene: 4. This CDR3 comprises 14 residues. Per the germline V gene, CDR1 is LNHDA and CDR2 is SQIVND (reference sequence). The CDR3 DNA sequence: TGTGCCAGTAGCTCCGACAGGGGCCAAGAGACCCAGTACTTC. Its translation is CASSSDRGQETQYF.

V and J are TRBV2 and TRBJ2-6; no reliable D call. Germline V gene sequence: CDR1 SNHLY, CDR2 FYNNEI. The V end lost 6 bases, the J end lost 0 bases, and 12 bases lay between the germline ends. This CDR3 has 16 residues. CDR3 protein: CASSPNLSSGANVLTF. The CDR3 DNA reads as TGTGCCAGCAGCCCCAACCTTTCCTCTGGGGCCAACGTCCTGACTTTC.

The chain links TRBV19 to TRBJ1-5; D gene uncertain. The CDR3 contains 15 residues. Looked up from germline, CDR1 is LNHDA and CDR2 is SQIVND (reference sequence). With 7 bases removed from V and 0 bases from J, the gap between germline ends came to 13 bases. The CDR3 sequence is CASKGEGNSNQPQHF. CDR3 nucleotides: TGTGCCAGTAAGGGAGAAGGGAATAGCAATCAGCCCCAGCATTTT.

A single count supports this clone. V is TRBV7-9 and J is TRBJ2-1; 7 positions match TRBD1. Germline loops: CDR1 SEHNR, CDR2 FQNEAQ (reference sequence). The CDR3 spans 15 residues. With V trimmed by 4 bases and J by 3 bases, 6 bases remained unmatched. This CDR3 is CASSSRQGRYNEQFF. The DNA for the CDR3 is TGTGCCAGCAGCTCCAGACAGGGTCGCTACAATGAGCAGTTCTTC.

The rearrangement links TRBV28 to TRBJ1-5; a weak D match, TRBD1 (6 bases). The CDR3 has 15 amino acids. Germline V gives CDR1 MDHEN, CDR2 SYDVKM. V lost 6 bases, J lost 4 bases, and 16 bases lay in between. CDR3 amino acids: CASSIGGQGNQPQHF. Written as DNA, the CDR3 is TGTGCCAGCAGCATTGGGGGGCAGGGGAATCAGCCCCAGCATTTT. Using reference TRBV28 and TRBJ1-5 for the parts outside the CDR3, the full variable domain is DVKVTQSSRYLVKRTGEKVFLECVQDMDHENMFWYRQDPGLGLRLIYFSYDVKMKEKGDIPEGYSVSREKKERFSLILESASTNQTSMYLCASSIGGQGNQPQHFGDGTRLSIL.

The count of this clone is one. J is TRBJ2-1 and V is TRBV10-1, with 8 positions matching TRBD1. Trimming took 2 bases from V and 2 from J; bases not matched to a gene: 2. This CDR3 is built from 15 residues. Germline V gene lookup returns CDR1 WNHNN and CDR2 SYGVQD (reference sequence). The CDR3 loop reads CASSEGQGTYNEQFF. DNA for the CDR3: TGCGCCAGCAGTGAGGGACAGGGCACCTACAATGAGCAGTTCTTC.

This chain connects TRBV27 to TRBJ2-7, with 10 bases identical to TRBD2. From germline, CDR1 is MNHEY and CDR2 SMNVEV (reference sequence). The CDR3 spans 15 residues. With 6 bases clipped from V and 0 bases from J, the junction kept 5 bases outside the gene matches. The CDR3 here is CASSGAGGNSYEQYF. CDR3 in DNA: TGTGCCAGCAGCGGAGCGGGAGGGAACTCCTACGAGCAGTACTTC.

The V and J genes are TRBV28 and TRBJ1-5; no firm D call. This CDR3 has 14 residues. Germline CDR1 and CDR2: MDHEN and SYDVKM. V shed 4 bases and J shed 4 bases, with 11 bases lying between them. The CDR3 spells CASSYVFGNQPQHF. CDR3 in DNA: TGTGCCAGCAGTTATGTGTTTGGTAATCAGCCCCAGCATTTT.

CDR3 coding DNA: TGCGCCAGCAGCCAAGATACCGGACAGGCATACTACGAGCAGTACTTC. This codes for CASSQDTGQAYYEQYF. V and J are TRBV4-3 and TRBJ2-7, with 7 bases fitting TRBD1. Germline lookup yields CDR1 LGHNA and CDR2 YSLEER. J was trimmed by 3 bases and V by 0 bases; bases with no gene match: 8. The CDR3 consists of 16 residues.

CDR3 loop: CASALGKTTEAFF. For the CDR3, the DNA is TGTGCCAGCGCCCTGGGCAAAACCACTGAAGCTTTCTTT. This sequence joins TRBV6-1 and TRBJ1-1; D uncertain. Germline V gives CDR1 MNHNS, CDR2 SASEGT. V was cut by 8 bases and J by 4 bases, with 14 bases left in between. This CDR3 has 13 amino acids.

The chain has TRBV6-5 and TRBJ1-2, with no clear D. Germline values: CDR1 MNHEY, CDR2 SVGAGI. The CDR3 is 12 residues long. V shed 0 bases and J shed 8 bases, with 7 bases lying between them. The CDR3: CASSYSEKGYTF. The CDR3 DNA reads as TGTGCCAGCAGTTACTCAGAGAAAGGCTACACCTTC.

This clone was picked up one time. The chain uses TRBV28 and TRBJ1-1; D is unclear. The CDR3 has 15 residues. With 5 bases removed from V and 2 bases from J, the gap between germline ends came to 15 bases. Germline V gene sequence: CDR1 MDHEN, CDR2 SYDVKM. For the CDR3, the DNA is TGTGCCAGCAGTACTTCATCAACGGGTAACACTGAAGCTTTCTTT. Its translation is CASSTSSTGNTEAFF.

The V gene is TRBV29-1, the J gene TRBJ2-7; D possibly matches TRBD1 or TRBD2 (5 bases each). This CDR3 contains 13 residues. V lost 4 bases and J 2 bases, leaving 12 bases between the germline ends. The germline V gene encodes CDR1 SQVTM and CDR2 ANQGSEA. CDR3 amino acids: CSVAGRLTYEQYF. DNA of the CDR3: TGCAGCGTTGCGGGACGGCTAACCTACGAGCAGTACTTC.